This T cell receptor beta chain was profiled in a study of CD8+ T cells in alopecia areata. Study context: Treatment comprised oral tofacitinib, 5 to 10 mg twice daily, in treated patients.

On this clone itself: Other DNA sequences in this specimen translate into the identical CDR3.

CDR1 and CDR2 (germline): SGHDT, YYEEEE. This CDR3 is 14 amino acids long. Losses at the gene ends were 2 bases for V and 5 bases for J; bases not matched to a gene: 4. Lesional scalp punch biopsies and peripheral blood came from alopecia areata patients. It was cDNA, reverse transcribed from extracted RNA, that served as the sequencing template. Libraries were prepared by immunoSEQ multiplex PCR; TCRdb keeps only in-frame clonotypes and omits some of them. The sample yields 110,000 or so clones, 35% to 40% seen once. V and J are TRBV5-6 and TRBJ2-5, with 9 bases identical to TRBD1. The sequence was obtained from a human donor with alopecia areata. What was sequenced was CD4+ T cells sorted from blood. CDR3 sequence (DNA): TGTGCCAGCAGCTTACAGGGGGCGCTTGAGACCCAGTACTTC. Protein sequence: CASSLQGALETQYF.